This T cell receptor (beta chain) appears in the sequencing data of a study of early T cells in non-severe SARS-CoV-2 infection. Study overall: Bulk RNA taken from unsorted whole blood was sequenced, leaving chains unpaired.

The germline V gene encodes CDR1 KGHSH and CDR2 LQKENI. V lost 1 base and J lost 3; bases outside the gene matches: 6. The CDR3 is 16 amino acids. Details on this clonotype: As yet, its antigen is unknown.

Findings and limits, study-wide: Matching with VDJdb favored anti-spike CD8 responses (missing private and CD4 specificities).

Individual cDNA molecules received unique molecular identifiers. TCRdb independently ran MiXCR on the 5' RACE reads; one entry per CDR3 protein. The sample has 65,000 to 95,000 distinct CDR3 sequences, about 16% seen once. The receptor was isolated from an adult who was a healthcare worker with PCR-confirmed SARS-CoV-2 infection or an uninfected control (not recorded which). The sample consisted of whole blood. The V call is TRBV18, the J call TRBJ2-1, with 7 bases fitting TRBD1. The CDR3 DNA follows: TGTGCCAGCTCACCACAGGCCTGGGACAGCTACAATGAGCAGTTCTTC. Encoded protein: CASSPQAWDSYNEQFF.